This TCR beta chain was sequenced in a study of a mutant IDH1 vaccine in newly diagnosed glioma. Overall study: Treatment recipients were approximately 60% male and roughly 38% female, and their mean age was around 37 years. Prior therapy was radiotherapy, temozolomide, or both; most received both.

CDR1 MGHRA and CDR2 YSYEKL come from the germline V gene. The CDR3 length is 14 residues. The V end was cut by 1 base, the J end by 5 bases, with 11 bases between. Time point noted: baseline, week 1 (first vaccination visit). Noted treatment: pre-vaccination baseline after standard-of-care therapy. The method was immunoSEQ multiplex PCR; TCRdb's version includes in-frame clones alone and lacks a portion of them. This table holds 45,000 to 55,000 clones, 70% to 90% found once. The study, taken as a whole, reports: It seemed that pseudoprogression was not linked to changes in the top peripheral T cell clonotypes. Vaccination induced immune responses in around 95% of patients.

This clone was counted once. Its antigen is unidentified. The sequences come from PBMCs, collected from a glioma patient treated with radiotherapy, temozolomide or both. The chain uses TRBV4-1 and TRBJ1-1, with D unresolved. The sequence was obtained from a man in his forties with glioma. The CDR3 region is CASSQGRRATEAFF. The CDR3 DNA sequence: TGCGCCAGCAGCCAAGGGAGGAGGGCAACTGAAGCTTTCTTT.